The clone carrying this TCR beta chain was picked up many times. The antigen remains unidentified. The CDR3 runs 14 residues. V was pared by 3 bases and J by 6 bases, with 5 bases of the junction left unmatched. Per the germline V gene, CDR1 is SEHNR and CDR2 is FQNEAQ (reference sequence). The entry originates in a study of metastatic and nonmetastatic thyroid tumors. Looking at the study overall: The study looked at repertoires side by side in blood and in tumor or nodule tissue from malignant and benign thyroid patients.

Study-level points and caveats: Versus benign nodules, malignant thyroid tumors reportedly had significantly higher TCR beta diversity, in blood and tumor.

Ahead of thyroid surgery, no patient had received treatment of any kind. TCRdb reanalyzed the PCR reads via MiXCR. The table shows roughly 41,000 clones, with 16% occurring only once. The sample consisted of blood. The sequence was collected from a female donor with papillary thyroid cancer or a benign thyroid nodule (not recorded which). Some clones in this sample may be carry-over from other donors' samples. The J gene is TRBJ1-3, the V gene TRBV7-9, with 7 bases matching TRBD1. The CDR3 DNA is TGTGCCAGCAGCTTTGGAGGGGGCGAAAACACCATATATTTT. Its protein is CASSFGGGENTIYF.